This T cell receptor (beta chain) was retrieved from a study of T-cell memory formation after mild COVID-19. Study in general: In these data, TCR clusters were largely donor specific.

This clonotype came up a few times. The J segment lost 12 bases and the V segment lost 4 bases, leaving 12 bases of the junction unmatched. The CDR3 runs 16 residues. Germline V gives CDR1 SGHRS, CDR2 YFSETQ. TCRdb re-called the 5' RACE reads with MiXCR, one entry per CDR3 protein. The repertoire holds 120,000 to 150,000 distinct CDR3 sequences, with about a fifth as singletons. The sequenced sample was PBMCs or a T cell subset sorted from them (not recorded which). V and J are TRBV5-1 and TRBJ2-1; TRBD2 matches 14 bases. The source of this sequence is an adult woman who had mild COVID-19 (a few samples of this study predate the infection). Cell type and time point are not known. DNA of the CDR3: TGCGCCAGCAGCGGCGGGACTAGCGGGAGAGAACTCGGGCAGTTCTTC. Its translation: CASSGGTSGRELGQFF.